This is a list of T cell receptor beta chains from one sample in a study of blood T cell repertoires in COVID-19. Profiled with immunoSEQ multiplex PCR; TCRdb holds only in-frame clones, not every one. The sample has 100,000 to 150,000 clones; around nine tenths are singletons. Sample: peripheral blood. These receptors were taken from a man in his sixties with COVID-19, enrolled during active disease. Both conserved end residues are part of each CDR3. Each record gives: clone size, J gene, D gene, CDR3 length, V gene, CDR3 DNA, CDR3 protein. A D gene is named only where the DNA matches it firmly. The listing skips clone size in some rows; elsewhere it reads once, few, many or a size class.

clone_size: -
j_call: TRBJ2-1
d_call: TRBD2
cdr3_length: 17
v_call: TRBV3-1/TRBV3-2
cdr3_nt: TGTGCCAGCAGCCTCAAGATACACGCTCTAGCGGGGGGTGAGCAGTTCTTC
cdr3_aa: CASSLKIHALAGGEQFF

clone_size: -
j_call: TRBJ1-1
d_call: -
cdr3_length: 15
v_call: TRBV7-2
cdr3_nt: TGTGCCAGCAGCTTAGTTGGCAGGGGGAACACTGAAGCTTTCTTT
cdr3_aa: CASSLVGRGNTEAFF

clone_size: few
j_call: TRBJ1-1
d_call: -
cdr3_length: 14
v_call: TRBV30
cdr3_nt: TGTGCCTGGTCGGCGGGGCGGCAGAACACTGAAGCTTTCTTT
cdr3_aa: CAWSAGRQNTEAFF

clone_size: -
j_call: TRBJ1-1
d_call: TRBD1
cdr3_length: 15
v_call: TRBV6-5
cdr3_nt: TGTGCCAGCAATAAAATGACAGGGGCCGGCACTGAAGCTTTCTTT
cdr3_aa: CASNKMTGAGTEAFF

clone_size: once
j_call: TRBJ2-1
d_call: TRBD2
cdr3_length: 12
v_call: TRBV30
cdr3_nt: TGTGCCTATAGCGGGGTTCGGAATGAGCAGTTCTTC
cdr3_aa: CAYSGVRNEQFF

clone_size: -
j_call: TRBJ1-2
d_call: -
cdr3_length: 15
v_call: TRBV30
cdr3_nt: TGTGCCTGGAGTCCAACAGGGCTTATGGAGTATGGCTACACCTTC
cdr3_aa: CAWSPTGLMEYGYTF

clone_size: -
j_call: TRBJ1-2
d_call: -
cdr3_length: 15
v_call: TRBV11-3
cdr3_nt: TGTGCCAGCATAGTCCCCCTTGGGCCTAACTATGGCTACACCTTC
cdr3_aa: CASIVPLGPNYGYTF

clone_size: -
j_call: TRBJ1-1
d_call: TRBD1
cdr3_length: 14
v_call: TRBV7-9
cdr3_nt: TGTGCCAGCAGCCGACAGGGATCGAACACTGAAGCTTTCTTT
cdr3_aa: CASSRQGSNTEAFF

clone_size: -
j_call: TRBJ1-4
d_call: TRBD1
cdr3_length: 15
v_call: TRBV7-9
cdr3_nt: TGTGCCAGCAGCACTCCGGGACAGGGGTCTGAAAAACTGTTTTTT
cdr3_aa: CASSTPGQGSEKLFF

clone_size: -
j_call: TRBJ1-2
d_call: TRBD1
cdr3_length: 16
v_call: TRBV15
cdr3_nt: TGTGCCACCAGCAGCGAGGGGGTAGGGGGCAACTATGGCTACACCTTC
cdr3_aa: CATSSEGVGGNYGYTF

clone_size: -
j_call: TRBJ1-1
d_call: TRBD1
cdr3_length: 15
v_call: TRBV5-1
cdr3_nt: TGCGCCAGCAGCTGGGGACAGGGTGGAAACACTGAAGCTTTCTTT
cdr3_aa: CASSWGQGGNTEAFF

clone_size: -
j_call: TRBJ2-2
d_call: -
cdr3_length: 16
v_call: TRBV6-5
cdr3_nt: TGTGCCAGCAGTTCCGACAGGCCTAAGAACACCGGGGAGCTGTTTTTT
cdr3_aa: CASSSDRPKNTGELFF

clone_size: few
j_call: TRBJ1-1
d_call: TRBD1
cdr3_length: 14
v_call: TRBV19
cdr3_nt: TGTGCCAGTAGTTGGGACAGGGGAAACACTGAAGCTTTCTTT
cdr3_aa: CASSWDRGNTEAFF

clone_size: -
j_call: TRBJ2-6
d_call: TRBD1
cdr3_length: 17
v_call: TRBV5-1
cdr3_nt: TGCGCCAGCAGCTTGGAGACAGGGCGATCTGGGGCCAACGTCCTGACTTTC
cdr3_aa: CASSLETGRSGANVLTF

clone_size: -
j_call: TRBJ1-5
d_call: -
cdr3_length: 14
v_call: TRBV3-1/TRBV3-2
cdr3_nt: TGTGCCAGCAGCCGGGGGGAGGGCAGTCAGCCCCAGCATTTT
cdr3_aa: CASSRGEGSQPQHF

clone_size: -
j_call: TRBJ1-5
d_call: TRBD1
cdr3_length: 13
v_call: TRBV30
cdr3_nt: TGTGCCTGGGCTGACAGGGCAGCTCAGCCCCAGCATTTT
cdr3_aa: CAWADRAAQPQHF

clone_size: -
j_call: TRBJ1-1
d_call: TRBD1
cdr3_length: 15
v_call: TRBV10-3
cdr3_nt: TGTGCCATCAGTGAGTCGGAACAGGGGATCACTGAAGCTTTCTTT
cdr3_aa: CAISESEQGITEAFF

clone_size: -
j_call: TRBJ2-5
d_call: TRBD2
cdr3_length: 16
v_call: TRBV6-2/TRBV6-3
cdr3_nt: TGTGCCAGCAGTTACAGGGCTAGCGGGCCCCAAGAGACCCAGTACTTC
cdr3_aa: CASSYRASGPQETQYF

clone_size: -
j_call: TRBJ1-1
d_call: -
cdr3_length: 15
v_call: TRBV2
cdr3_nt: TGTGCCAGCAACGCGCTCGGGGGTGACTCTGGCGAAGCTTTCTTT
cdr3_aa: CASNALGGDSGEAFF

clone_size: -
j_call: TRBJ2-7
d_call: -
cdr3_length: 14
v_call: TRBV7-8
cdr3_nt: TGTGCCAGCAGTTATTACAGGGATTCCTACGAGCAGTACTTC
cdr3_aa: CASSYYRDSYEQYF

clone_size: -
j_call: TRBJ1-4
d_call: TRBD1
cdr3_length: 18
v_call: TRBV4-1
cdr3_nt: TGCGCCAGCAGCCAAGATGGGAGGACAGGTGCAACTAATGAAAAACTGTTTTTT
cdr3_aa: CASSQDGRTGATNEKLFF

clone_size: -
j_call: TRBJ1-5
d_call: TRBD1
cdr3_length: 14
v_call: TRBV3-1/TRBV3-2
cdr3_nt: TGTGCCAGCAGCCAAGGACAGGGAAGTGGGCCCCAGCATTTT
cdr3_aa: CASSQGQGSGPQHF

clone_size: -
j_call: TRBJ2-3
d_call: TRBD1
cdr3_length: 14
v_call: TRBV7-9
cdr3_nt: TGTGCCAGCAGCTTTGGGACAGCGGAAGATACGCAGTATTTT
cdr3_aa: CASSFGTAEDTQYF

clone_size: -
j_call: TRBJ2-5
d_call: -
cdr3_length: 13
v_call: TRBV6-2/TRBV6-3
cdr3_nt: TGTGCCAGCAGTTACACCATCTATGAGACCCAGTACTTC
cdr3_aa: CASSYTIYETQYF

clone_size: once
j_call: TRBJ1-4
d_call: -
cdr3_length: 16
v_call: TRBV19
cdr3_nt: TGTGCCAGCACGCATACGAGGGTAGGAACTAATGAAAAACTGTTTTTT
cdr3_aa: CASTHTRVGTNEKLFF

clone_size: -
j_call: TRBJ2-5
d_call: TRBD2
cdr3_length: 14
v_call: TRBV30
cdr3_nt: TGTGCCTGGACCAAACCCGGGGGGGAAGAGACCCAGTACTTC
cdr3_aa: CAWTKPGGEETQYF

clone_size: -
j_call: TRBJ1-6
d_call: -
cdr3_length: 14
v_call: TRBV7-3
cdr3_nt: TGTGCCAGCAGCCTCAGGGTTCCGGATTCACCCCTCCACTTT
cdr3_aa: CASSLRVPDSPLHF

clone_size: once
j_call: TRBJ2-3
d_call: -
cdr3_length: 16
v_call: TRBV11-2
cdr3_nt: TGTGCCAGCAGCTCCCCCCGGGATGCGGGGGCCGTCTTGCAGTATTTT
cdr3_aa: CASSSPRDAGAVLQYF

clone_size: -
j_call: TRBJ2-6
d_call: TRBD2
cdr3_length: 17
v_call: TRBV4-3
cdr3_nt: TGCGCCAGCAGCCAAGCCCCCGGGGGGTCTGGGGCCAACGTCCTGACTTTC
cdr3_aa: CASSQAPGGSGANVLTF

clone_size: -
j_call: TRBJ2-7
d_call: TRBD2
cdr3_length: 15
v_call: TRBV5-4
cdr3_nt: TGTGCCAGCAGCCCCCCGGGGGGGGTCGCCTACGAGCAGTACTTC
cdr3_aa: CASSPPGGVAYEQYF

clone_size: -
j_call: TRBJ1-1
d_call: TRBD1
cdr3_length: 16
v_call: TRBV28
cdr3_nt: TGTGCCAGCAGTTTAGGAGGGGGACAGGGGAAGACTGAAGCTTTCTTT
cdr3_aa: CASSLGGGQGKTEAFF

clone_size: once
j_call: TRBJ1-2
d_call: TRBD1
cdr3_length: 15
v_call: TRBV19
cdr3_nt: TGTGCCAGTAGTATCGGGACAGGCGTTAACTATGGCTACACCTTC
cdr3_aa: CASSIGTGVNYGYTF

clone_size: -
j_call: TRBJ2-2
d_call: -
cdr3_length: 13
v_call: TRBV6-5
cdr3_nt: TGTGCCAGCAGACGACAGGACGCCGGGGAGCTGTTTTTT
cdr3_aa: CASRRQDAGELFF

clone_size: -
j_call: TRBJ1-5
d_call: -
cdr3_length: 16
v_call: TRBV7-2
cdr3_nt: TGTGCCAGCAGCTTGGTTCCCGCCAGGGGATATCAGCCCCAGCATTTT
cdr3_aa: CASSLVPARGYQPQHF

clone_size: -
j_call: TRBJ1-2
d_call: -
cdr3_length: 15
v_call: TRBV19
cdr3_nt: TGTGCCAGTAAGGATATGGGGCGCAGGGGATATGGCTACACCTTC
cdr3_aa: CASKDMGRRGYGYTF

clone_size: -
j_call: TRBJ2-7
d_call: -
cdr3_length: 15
v_call: TRBV18
cdr3_nt: TGTGCCAGCTCACCATCGAACAGTAGATACTACGAGCAGTACTTC
cdr3_aa: CASSPSNSRYYEQYF

clone_size: -
j_call: TRBJ2-2
d_call: TRBD1
cdr3_length: 17
v_call: TRBV7-6
cdr3_nt: TGTGCCAGCAGCTTAGTGGGACAGGGGTTGCTTGCCGGGGAGCTGTTTTTT
cdr3_aa: CASSLVGQGLLAGELFF

clone_size: -
j_call: TRBJ2-1
d_call: TRBD2
cdr3_length: 13
v_call: TRBV6-6
cdr3_nt: TGTGCCAGCACCGGGACTAGCCGTAATGAGCAGTTCTTC
cdr3_aa: CASTGTSRNEQFF

clone_size: -
j_call: TRBJ2-3
d_call: -
cdr3_length: 15
v_call: TRBV5-8
cdr3_nt: TGTGCCAGCAGTCGTAGACAGCGTCTATCGGATACGCAGTATTTT
cdr3_aa: CASSRRQRLSDTQYF

clone_size: -
j_call: TRBJ2-6
d_call: -
cdr3_length: 18
v_call: TRBV4-1
cdr3_nt: TGCGCCAGCAGCCAAGAGGCGGCAGGGCTCACTGGGGCCAACGTCCTGACTTTC
cdr3_aa: CASSQEAAGLTGANVLTF

clone_size: -
j_call: TRBJ1-3
d_call: -
cdr3_length: 17
v_call: TRBV5-1
cdr3_nt: TGCGCCAGCAGCTTTGGACAGCTAGAATTCTCTGGAAACACCATATATTTT
cdr3_aa: CASSFGQLEFSGNTIYF

clone_size: -
j_call: TRBJ2-1
d_call: -
cdr3_length: 15
v_call: TRBV9
cdr3_nt: TGTGCCAGCAGCCCTGGCTCCCAATCCTACAATGAGCAGTTCTTC
cdr3_aa: CASSPGSQSYNEQFF

clone_size: -
j_call: TRBJ2-3
d_call: -
cdr3_length: 14
v_call: TRBV19
cdr3_nt: TGTGCCAGTAGTATAGCACAAATCACAGATACGCAGTATTTT
cdr3_aa: CASSIAQITDTQYF

clone_size: -
j_call: TRBJ2-5
d_call: TRBD2
cdr3_length: 14
v_call: TRBV10-1
cdr3_nt: TGCGCCAGCAGTGAGAAAAGCGGGGTAGAGACCCAGTACTTC
cdr3_aa: CASSEKSGVETQYF

clone_size: -
j_call: TRBJ2-3
d_call: -
cdr3_length: 12
v_call: TRBV10-1
cdr3_nt: TGCGCCAGTCGGGGGAGCACAGATACGCAGTATTTT
cdr3_aa: CASRGSTDTQYF

clone_size: -
j_call: TRBJ2-4
d_call: TRBD2
cdr3_length: 13
v_call: TRBV27
cdr3_nt: TGTGCCAGCAGTTTACGGGAGGTTTACATTCAGTACTTC
cdr3_aa: CASSLREVYIQYF